This entry describes one T cell receptor beta chain. The antigen is undetermined. The entry originates in a study of neoadjuvant nivolumab and ipilimumab in lung cancer. Study in general: Patients got nivolumab 3 mg/kg on days 1, 15 and 29; combination added ipilimumab 1 mg/kg day 1.

Findings and caveats of the study: Pretherapy blood TCR richness correlated positively with resected tumor richness. TCR richness and clonality were higher in tumors than adjacent uninvolved lung. TCR sequencing covered a small number of samples.

Sequenced by immunoSEQ multiplex PCR; TCRdb stores in-frame clones only, minus some. The repertoire includes more than 25,000 clones, approximately 78% of them detected once, and 7.5% to 9% sits in the top ten. The CDR3 spans 13 residues. Germline V gene data show CDR1 as MNHEY and CDR2 as SVGAGI. Trimming removed 5 bases from V and 7 bases from J, with 12 bases in between. The sequence was collected from an adult with non-small cell lung cancer. Sequenced material: tumor tissue, taken after neoadjuvant nivolumab, alone or with ipilimumab, at or shortly before surgery. This chain joins TRBV6-5 and TRBJ2-1; tentative D call: TRBD2 (6 bases). The CDR3 region is CASSEEGWNEQFF. As DNA, the CDR3 is TGTGCCAGCAGTGAGGAGGGGTGGAATGAGCAGTTCTTC.